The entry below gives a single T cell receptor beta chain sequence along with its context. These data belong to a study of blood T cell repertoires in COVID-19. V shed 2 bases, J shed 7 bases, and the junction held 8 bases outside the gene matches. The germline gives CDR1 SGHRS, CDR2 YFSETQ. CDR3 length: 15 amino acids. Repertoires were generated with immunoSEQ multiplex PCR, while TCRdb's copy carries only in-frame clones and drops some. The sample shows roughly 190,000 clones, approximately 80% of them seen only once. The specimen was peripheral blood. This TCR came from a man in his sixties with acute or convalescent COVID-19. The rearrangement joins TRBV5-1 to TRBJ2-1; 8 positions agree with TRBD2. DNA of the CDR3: TGCGCCAGCAGCTTTAGCGGGGTTAGGGGGAATGAGCAGTTCTTC. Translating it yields CASSFSGVRGNEQFF.